The 29 T cell receptor beta chains listed next were all sequenced from one sample in a study of blood T cell repertoires in COVID-19 (dated by TCRdb to the early 2020s). Library creation used the immunoSEQ multiplex PCR assay. TCRdb's version of the immuneACCESS table is confined to in-frame rearrangements and falls short of the full clone set. An unresolved V gene accounts for under half of the shortfall where checked; the remainder is of unknown origin. For this sample there are about 150,000 clones; around 87% appear just once. Together, the top ten hold roughly 4% of the sample. Sequencing input: PBMCs or T cells enriched from blood (not recorded which). The receptor set was obtained from a woman aged 40 to 50 who had been exposed to COVID-19.

In its sample, this clone was seen once. This rearrangement joins TRBV3-1 (or the pseudogene TRBV3-2) to TRBJ2-3, with D possibly TRBD2 on 5 matching bases. Germline V gives CDR1 LGHDT, CDR2 YNNKEL (reference sequence). CDR3 size: 15 residues. V was shortened by 1 base and J by 8 bases, with 16 bases between the two germline ends. The DNA of the CDR3 is TGTGCCAGCAGCCAAGGTCGGCTTAATCTAGCTACGCAGTATTTT. Residues: CASSQGRLNLATQYF.

The V and J genes are TRBV29-1 and TRBJ2-1, with TRBD1 identical over 7 bases. CDR1 SQVTM and CDR2 ANQGSEA come from the germline V gene. With 2 bases clipped from V and 6 bases from J, the junction kept 4 bases outside the gene matches. The CDR3 has 13 amino acids. The chain's CDR3 is CSVEIGQVNEQFF. Here the CDR3 DNA reads TGCAGCGTTGAAATTGGACAGGTCAATGAGCAGTTCTTC.

The CDR3 loop reads CASSQEAGTRFFEQYF. The CDR3 region has the DNA TGCGCCAGCAGCCAAGAGGCCGGGACTAGATTCTTCGAGCAGTACTTC. This chain links TRBV4-3 with TRBJ2-7; 8 nucleotides align to TRBD2. The V and J ends lost 0 bases and 6 bases, in that order; junction bases with no gene match: 10. CDR3 length: 16 amino acids. Germline V CDR1 and CDR2: LGHNA, YSLEER.

The rearrangement links TRBV12-3 or TRBV12-4 to TRBJ2-7, with D possibly TRBD1 on 5 matching bases. Trimming cost V 2 bases and J 4 bases, with 9 bases left between them. This CDR3 comprises 13 residues. The CDR3 DNA is TGTGCCAGCAGTTTAACAGGATTTTACGAGCAGTACTTC. Its translation is CASSLTGFYEQYF.

This chain joins TRBV19 and TRBJ2-1; weak D call: TRBD2 (6 bases). The V gene lost 5 bases and the J gene lost 0 bases, with 20 bases spanning the gap. The length of the CDR3 is 18 residues. Germline V gives CDR1 LNHDA, CDR2 SQIVND (reference sequence). The CDR3 bases are TGTGCCAGTAGTCAGCGGTCGGGGCGGGGTAGCTCCTACAATGAGCAGTTCTTC. Its protein product is CASSQRSGRGSSYNEQFF.

J is TRBJ2-4 and V is TRBV25-1; D is possibly TRBD1 (5 bases). The V end was cut by 1 base, the J end by 4 bases, with 17 bases between. The CDR3 has 17 amino acids. The germline V gene encodes CDR1 MGHDK and CDR2 SYGVNS. The CDR3 DNA sequence: TGTGCCAGCAGTGAATTATCTCAGTTGGCAGGGAAAAACATTCAGTACTTC. Amino acids: CASSELSQLAGKNIQYF.

The rearrangement links TRBV29-1 to TRBJ1-2; 10 nucleotides match TRBD1. The V gene end was trimmed by 7 bases and the J gene end by 3 bases; junction bases not matched to a gene: 8. The germline V gene has CDR1 SQVTM and CDR2 ANQGSEA. This CDR3 is 14 amino acids long. CDR3 amino acids: CSDRTGGNDYGYTF. CDR3 in DNA: TGCAGCGATCGGACAGGGGGGAATGACTATGGCTACACCTTC.

The chain uses TRBV6-2 or TRBV6-3 and TRBJ2-2; 7 bases are a match to TRBD2. The CDR3 covers 17 residues. With 6 bases clipped from V and 3 bases from J, the junction kept 13 bases outside the gene matches. Per germline, CDR1 MNHEY and CDR2 SVGEGT. CDR3 sequence reads: CASSDPRAGAHTGELFF. DNA of the CDR3: TGTGCCAGCAGCGACCCGCGTGCGGGAGCCCACACCGGGGAGCTGTTTTTT.

The CDR3 DNA reads as TGCAGCGTCGCCGGACATATGAACACTGAAGCTTTCTTT. Its translation is CSVAGHMNTEAFF. The V call is TRBV29-1, the J call TRBJ1-1, with D possibly matching TRBD1 (5 bases). The length of the CDR3 is 13 residues. Germline lookup yields CDR1 SQVTM and CDR2 ANQGSEA. V was pared by 6 bases and J by 0 bases, with 11 bases between.

The J gene is TRBJ1-3, the V gene TRBV6-5, with 8 positions matching TRBD1. The CDR3 consists of 16 residues. V lost 4 bases and J lost 0; bases outside the gene matches: 5. Germline V gene lookup returns CDR1 MNHEY and CDR2 SVGAGI. Here the CDR3 reads CASSSLGTGSGNTIYF. The DNA of the CDR3 is TGTGCCAGCAGTTCCCTAGGGACAGGCTCTGGAAACACCATATATTTT.

The J gene is TRBJ2-2, the V gene TRBV9; D remains unclear. In germline, CDR1 is SGDLS, CDR2 YYNGEE. Trimming left V 0 bases short and J 5 bases short, with 5 bases between. The CDR3 runs to 13 residues. The CDR3 sequence is CASSVVRTGELFF. As DNA, the CDR3 is TGTGCCAGCAGCGTAGTACGGACCGGGGAGCTGTTTTTT. Drawing the rest from reference TRBV9 and TRBJ2-2, the complete variable domain is DSGVTQTPKHLITATGQRVTLRCSPRSGDLSVYWYQQSLDQGLQFLIQYYNGEERAKGNILERFSAQQFPDLHSELNLSSLELGDSALYFCASSVVRTGELFFGEGSRLTVL.

This chain connects TRBV10-1 to TRBJ1-6, with D maybe TRBD1 (6 bases). V lost 8 bases and J 0 bases, leaving 8 bases between the germline ends. Germline lookup yields CDR1 WNHNN and CDR2 SYGVQD (reference sequence). The CDR3 totals 14 residues. CDR3 DNA: TGCGCCAGCGGCAGGGGCTCCTATAATTCACCCCTCCACTTT. Amino acids: CASGRGSYNSPLHF.

This chain connects TRBV19 to TRBJ1-5; TRBD1 matches 9 bases. The trim removed 7 bases at V and 4 bases at J, leaving 14 bases unmatched. This CDR3 contains 17 residues. From germline, CDR1 is LNHDA and CDR2 SQIVND (reference sequence). The CDR3 sequence: CASTNPHTGGSNQPQHF. DNA of the CDR3: TGTGCCAGTACCAACCCCCACACAGGGGGCAGTAATCAGCCCCAGCATTTT.

The chain is built from TRBV5-1 and TRBJ1-2; TRBD1 might be the D (6 bases). The V end lost 7 bases, the J end lost 4 bases, and 17 bases lay between the germline ends. The germline gives CDR1 SGHRS, CDR2 YFSETQ. The CDR3 length is 14 residues. CDR3 amino acids: CASALPGQPYGYTF. Here the CDR3 DNA reads TGCGCCAGCGCCCTACCCGGACAGCCCTATGGCTACACCTTC.

The chain recombines TRBV9 with TRBJ2-1, with a weak D call TRBD2 (5 bases). Germline V gene sequence: CDR1 SGDLS, CDR2 YYNGEE. Trimming removed 3 bases from V and 2 bases from J, with 18 bases in between. This CDR3 spans 17 amino acids. The CDR3 sequence: CASSAVVMGVAYNEQFF. The CDR3 bases are TGTGCCAGCAGCGCAGTAGTTATGGGAGTAGCCTACAATGAGCAGTTCTTC.

The chain has TRBV20-1 and TRBJ1-5, with a possible D match to TRBD1 (5 bases). The V end was cut by 3 bases, the J end by 1 base, with 13 bases between. The CDR3 is 15 residues long. Germline values: CDR1 DFQATT, CDR2 SNEGSKA (reference sequence). The CDR3 region has the DNA TGCAGTGCTAGTTCAGGGTCGGTGAGCAATCAGCCCCAGCATTTT. Residues: CSASSGSVSNQPQHF.

V is TRBV28 and J is TRBJ1-5; D is uncertain. Germline CDR1 and CDR2: MDHEN and SYDVKM. With 6 bases removed from V and 3 bases from J, the gap between germline ends came to 6 bases. The CDR3 spans 12 residues. As DNA, the CDR3 is TGTGCCAGCAGGACTTTCAATCAGCCCCAGCATTTT. Translation: CASRTFNQPQHF.

The gene calls are TRBV4-1 and TRBJ2-5; 8 nucleotides align to TRBD2. The CDR3 has 16 amino acids. Germline trimming cut 3 bases from V and 1 base from J; bases unmatched to any gene: 7. Germline V CDR1 and CDR2: MGHRA, YSYEKL. Here the CDR3 DNA reads TGCGCCAGCAGCCATAATAGCGGGGTGGGCCAAGAGACCCAGTACTTC. It specifies CASSHNSGVGQETQYF.

The genes are TRBV11-2 and TRBJ2-3; TRBD1 matches at 8 bases. The CDR3 is 13 residues long. The V gene's germline CDR1 is SGHAT and CDR2 FQNNGV. The junction had 6 bases not matched to a gene; V was cut back by 3 bases and J by 10 bases. The CDR3 loop reads CASSFAQGAPQYF. For the CDR3, the DNA is TGTGCCAGCAGCTTTGCGCAGGGGGCGCCGCAGTATTTT.

The chain links TRBV5-5 to TRBJ2-1, with 11 bases lining up with TRBD2. Trimming took 0 bases from V and 4 from J; bases not matched to a gene: 0. Germline V gene sequence: CDR1 SGHKS, CDR2 YYEKEE (reference sequence). The CDR3 has 15 residues. In nucleotides, the CDR3 is TGTGCCAGCAGCTTGGCTAGCGGGGGGTACAATGAGCAGTTCTTC. Translating it yields CASSLASGGYNEQFF. The full variable domain, with the rest looked up from reference TRBV5-5 and TRBJ2-1, is DAGVTQSPTHLIKTRGQQVTLRCSPISGHKSVSWYQQVLGQGPQFIFQYYEKEERGRGNFPDRFSARQFPNYSSELNVNALLLGDSALYLCASSLASGGYNEQFFGPGTRLTVL.

This clone was seen just once. V is TRBV9 and J is TRBJ1-3; D call uncertain. The CDR3 has 16 residues. V was trimmed by 4 bases and J by 0 bases, leaving 14 bases between them. Germline assignment: CDR1 SGDLS and CDR2 YYNGEE. DNA for the CDR3: TGTGCCAGCAGCCCTTTCGACGGGAGCTCTGGAAACACCATATATTTT. Translation: CASSPFDGSSGNTIYF.

The chain recombines TRBV4-3 with TRBJ2-2; TRBD2 matches at 16 bases. This CDR3 is built from 18 residues. Germline V gene lookup returns CDR1 LGHNA and CDR2 YSLEER. Losses at the gene ends were 0 bases for V and 6 bases for J; bases not matched to a gene: 4. The chain's CDR3 is CASSQEGTSGRGSGELFF. The CDR3 DNA sequence: TGCGCCAGCAGCCAAGAGGGGACTAGCGGGAGGGGGTCCGGGGAGCTGTTTTTT.

CDR3 DNA: TGTGCCAGTAGGACGGGTAAAAGCAATCAGCCCCAGCATTTT. This encodes CASRTGKSNQPQHF. The genes are TRBV19 and TRBJ1-5; D uncertain. V was trimmed by 6 bases and J by 1 base, leaving 10 bases between them. This CDR3 spans 14 amino acids. CDR1 is LNHDA and CDR2 is SQIVND in the germline V gene (reference sequence). Full variable domain (missing parts from reference TRBV19 and TRBJ1-5): DGGITQSPKYLFRKEGQNVTLSCEQNLNHDAMYWYRQDPGQGLRLIYYSQIVNDFQKGDIAEGYSVSREKKESFPLTVTSAQKNPTAFYLCASRTGKSNQPQHFGDGTRLSIL.

The rearrangement uses TRBV3-1 (or the pseudogene TRBV3-2) and TRBJ1-3; 8 nucleotides agree with TRBD1. J was trimmed by 7 bases and V by 4 bases; bases with no gene match: 9. The CDR3 has 15 amino acids. Germline CDR1 reads LGHDT; CDR2 reads YNNKEL (reference sequence). The chain's CDR3 is CASSPPYRQGNTIYF. The CDR3, as DNA: TGTGCCAGCAGCCCTCCCTACCGACAGGGGAACACCATATATTTT.

The chain combines TRBV10-3 with TRBJ2-3, with 9 bases that match TRBD2. The CDR3 is 15 amino acids. V shed 10 bases, J shed 5 bases, and the junction held 13 bases outside the gene matches. CDR1 is ENHRY and CDR2 is SYGVKD in the germline V gene. CDR3 in DNA: TGTGCCAGCGAACCAGGGACTAGCTTACGAGATACGCAGTATTTT. It codes for CASEPGTSLRDTQYF.

The rearrangement links TRBV28 to TRBJ1-3, with D unresolved. CDR3 length: 16 residues. Germline CDR1 and CDR2: MDHEN and SYDVKM. V was trimmed by 1 base and J by 0 bases, leaving 10 bases between them. CDR3 coding DNA: TGTGCCAGCAGTTTATTTGTATTGAGCTCTGGAAACACCATATATTTT. Its protein product is CASSLFVLSSGNTIYF.

The V call is TRBV4-1, the J call TRBJ2-3, with D perhaps TRBD2 (7 bases). The CDR3 extends over 15 amino acids. V was pared by 0 bases and J by 6 bases, with 13 bases between. CDR1 is MGHRA and CDR2 is YSYEKL in the germline V gene. This CDR3 reads CASSQDGGAGDTQYF. The CDR3 DNA reads TGCGCCAGCAGCCAAGATGGGGGGGCAGGTGATACGCAGTATTTT.

The count of this clone is one. The CDR3 DNA is TGTGCCAGCAGAGGGACAGGGAACTATGGCTACACCTTC. It specifies CASRGTGNYGYTF. This sequence joins TRBV27 and TRBJ1-2; 9 nucleotides line up with TRBD1. The CDR3 is 13 residues long. The germline gives CDR1 MNHEY, CDR2 SMNVEV (reference sequence). J was trimmed by 2 bases and V by 6 bases; bases with no gene match: 1.

This clone came up once. The gene calls are TRBV19 and TRBJ1-6; D gene unclear. The V gene lost 4 bases and the J gene lost 10 bases, with 11 bases spanning the gap. The CDR3 extends over 13 amino acids. Germline lookup yields CDR1 LNHDA and CDR2 SQIVND (reference sequence). CDR3 nucleotides: TGTGCCAGTAGTACCACCCGCGAATCACCCCTCCACTTT. Its protein is CASSTTRESPLHF.